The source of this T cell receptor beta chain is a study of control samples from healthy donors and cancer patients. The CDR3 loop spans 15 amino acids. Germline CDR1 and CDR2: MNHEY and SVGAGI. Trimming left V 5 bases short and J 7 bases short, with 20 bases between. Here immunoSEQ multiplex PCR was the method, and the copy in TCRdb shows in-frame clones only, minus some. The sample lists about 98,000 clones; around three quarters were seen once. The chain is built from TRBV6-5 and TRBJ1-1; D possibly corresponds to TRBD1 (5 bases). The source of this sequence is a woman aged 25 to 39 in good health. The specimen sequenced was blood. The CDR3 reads CASSTGRGGQGEAFF. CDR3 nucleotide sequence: TGTGCCAGCAGTACTGGACGGGGAGGGCAGGGTGAAGCTTTCTTT.